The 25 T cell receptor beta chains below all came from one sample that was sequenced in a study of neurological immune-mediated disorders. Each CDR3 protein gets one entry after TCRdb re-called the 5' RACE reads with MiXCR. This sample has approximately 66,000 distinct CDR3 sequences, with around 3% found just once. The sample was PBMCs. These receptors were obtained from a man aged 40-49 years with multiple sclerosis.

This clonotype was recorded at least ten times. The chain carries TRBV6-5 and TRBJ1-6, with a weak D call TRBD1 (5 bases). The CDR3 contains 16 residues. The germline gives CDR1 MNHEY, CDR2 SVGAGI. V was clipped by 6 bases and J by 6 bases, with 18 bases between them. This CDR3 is CASSPRSGRANSPLHF. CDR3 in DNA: TGTGCCAGCAGCCCCAGGTCGGGCAGGGCTAATTCACCCCTCCACTTT.

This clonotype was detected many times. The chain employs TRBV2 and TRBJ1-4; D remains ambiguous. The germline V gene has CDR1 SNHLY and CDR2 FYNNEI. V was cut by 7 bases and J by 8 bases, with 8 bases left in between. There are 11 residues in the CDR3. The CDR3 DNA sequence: TGTGCCAGCACGGAATGGGAAAAACTGTTTTTT. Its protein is CASTEWEKLFF.

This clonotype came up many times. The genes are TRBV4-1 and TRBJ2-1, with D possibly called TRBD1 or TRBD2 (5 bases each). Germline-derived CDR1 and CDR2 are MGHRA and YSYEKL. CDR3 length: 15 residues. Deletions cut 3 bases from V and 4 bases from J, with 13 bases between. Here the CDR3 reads CASSQAGTPYNEQFF. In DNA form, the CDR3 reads TGCGCCAGCAGCCAGGCTGGGACCCCGTACAATGAGCAGTTCTTC.

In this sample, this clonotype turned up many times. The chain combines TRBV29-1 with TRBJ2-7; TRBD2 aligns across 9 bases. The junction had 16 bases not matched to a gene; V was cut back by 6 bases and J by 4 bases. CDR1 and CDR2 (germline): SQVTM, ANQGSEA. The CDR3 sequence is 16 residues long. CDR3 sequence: CSVGRNAGLARYEQYF. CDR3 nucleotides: TGCAGCGTCGGCCGAAACGCAGGACTAGCGAGGTACGAGCAGTACTTC.

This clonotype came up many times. Written as DNA, the CDR3 is TGTGCCAGCAGTGAAGAGGCGTCTGTAGGAGAGCAGTTCTTC. It yields the protein CASSEEASVGEQFF. J is TRBJ2-1 and V is TRBV2, with D hard to call. Trimming pared 1 base from V and 10 bases from J, leaving 14 bases between. Germline V lookup: CDR1 SNHLY, CDR2 FYNNEI. The CDR3 spans 14 residues.

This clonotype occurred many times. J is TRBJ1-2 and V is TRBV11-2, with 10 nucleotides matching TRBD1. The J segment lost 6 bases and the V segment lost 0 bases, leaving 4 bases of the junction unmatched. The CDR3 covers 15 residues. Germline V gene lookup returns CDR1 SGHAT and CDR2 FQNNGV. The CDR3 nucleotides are TGTGCCAGCAGCTTAGATAGACAGGGGGCGAATGGCTACACCTTC. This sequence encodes CASSLDRQGANGYTF.

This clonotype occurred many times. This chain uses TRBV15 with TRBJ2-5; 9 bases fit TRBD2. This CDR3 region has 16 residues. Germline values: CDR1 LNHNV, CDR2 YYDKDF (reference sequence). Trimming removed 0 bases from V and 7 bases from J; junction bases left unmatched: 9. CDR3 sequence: CATSRDPAGGRMTQYF. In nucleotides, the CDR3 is TGTGCCACCAGCAGAGATCCGGCGGGGGGGCGAATGACCCAGTACTTC.

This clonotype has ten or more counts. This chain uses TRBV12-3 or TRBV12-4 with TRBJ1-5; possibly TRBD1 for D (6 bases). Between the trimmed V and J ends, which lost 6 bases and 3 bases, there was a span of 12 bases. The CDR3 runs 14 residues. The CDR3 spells CASSLTGYNQPQHF. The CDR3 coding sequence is TGTGCCAGCAGCCTGACAGGCTACAATCAGCCCCAGCATTTT.

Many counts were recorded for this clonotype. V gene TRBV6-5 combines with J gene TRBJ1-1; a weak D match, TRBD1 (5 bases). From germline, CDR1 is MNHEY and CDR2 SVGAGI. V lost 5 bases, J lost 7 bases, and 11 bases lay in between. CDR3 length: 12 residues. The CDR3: CASSQSGGEAFF. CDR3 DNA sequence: TGTGCCAGCAGTCAATCTGGGGGTGAAGCTTTCTTT.

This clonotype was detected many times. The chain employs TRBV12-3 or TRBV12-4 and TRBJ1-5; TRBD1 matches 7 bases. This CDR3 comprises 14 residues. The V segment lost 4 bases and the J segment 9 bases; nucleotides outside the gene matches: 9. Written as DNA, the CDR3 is TGTGCCAGCAGTTCAACACGGGACAGAAGGCCCCAGCATTTT. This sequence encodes CASSSTRDRRPQHF.

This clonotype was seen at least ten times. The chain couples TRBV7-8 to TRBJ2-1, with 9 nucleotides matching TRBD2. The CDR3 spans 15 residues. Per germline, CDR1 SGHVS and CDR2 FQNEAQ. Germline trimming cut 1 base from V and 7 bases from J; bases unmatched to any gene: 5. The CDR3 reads CASSLGVAGENEQFF. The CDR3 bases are TGTGCCAGCAGCTTAGGGGTAGCGGGAGAGAATGAGCAGTTCTTC.

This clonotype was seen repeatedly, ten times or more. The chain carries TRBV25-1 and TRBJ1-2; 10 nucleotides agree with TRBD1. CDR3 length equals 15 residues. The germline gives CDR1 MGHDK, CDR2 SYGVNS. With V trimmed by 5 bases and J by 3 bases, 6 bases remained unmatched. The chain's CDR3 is CASSSTGGADYGYTF. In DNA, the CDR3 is TGTGCCAGCAGTTCGACAGGGGGCGCGGACTATGGCTACACCTTC.

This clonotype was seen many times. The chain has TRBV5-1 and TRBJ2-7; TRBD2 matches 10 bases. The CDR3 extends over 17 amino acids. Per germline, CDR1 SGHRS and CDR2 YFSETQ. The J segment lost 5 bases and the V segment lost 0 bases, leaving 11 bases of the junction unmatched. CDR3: CASSLVASSGSKHEQYF. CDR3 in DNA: TGCGCCAGCAGCTTGGTTGCGTCTAGCGGGAGCAAACACGAGCAGTACTTC.

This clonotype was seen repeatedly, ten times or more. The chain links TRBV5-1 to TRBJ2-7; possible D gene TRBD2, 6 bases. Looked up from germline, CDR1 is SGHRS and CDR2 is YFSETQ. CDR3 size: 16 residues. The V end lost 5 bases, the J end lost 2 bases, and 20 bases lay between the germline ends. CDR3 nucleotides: TGCGCCAGCAGTCCTGGACGCGGAGGGGTAACCTACGAGCAGTACTTC. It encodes CASSPGRGGVTYEQYF.

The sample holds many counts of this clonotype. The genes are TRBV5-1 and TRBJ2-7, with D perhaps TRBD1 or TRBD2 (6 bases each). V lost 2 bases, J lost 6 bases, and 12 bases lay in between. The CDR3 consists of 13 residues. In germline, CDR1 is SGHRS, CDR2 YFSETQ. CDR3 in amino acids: CASSFGGRSEQYF. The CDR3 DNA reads TGCGCCAGCAGCTTTGGGGGGCGGTCCGAGCAGTACTTC.

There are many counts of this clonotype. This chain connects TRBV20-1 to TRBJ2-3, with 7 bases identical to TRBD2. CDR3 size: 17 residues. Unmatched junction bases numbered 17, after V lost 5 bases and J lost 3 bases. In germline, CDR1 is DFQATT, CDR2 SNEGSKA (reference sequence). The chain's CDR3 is CSARRRSGGRGTDTQYF. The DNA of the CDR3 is TGCAGTGCTCGCCGCCGGTCGGGCGGGAGAGGGACAGATACGCAGTATTTT.

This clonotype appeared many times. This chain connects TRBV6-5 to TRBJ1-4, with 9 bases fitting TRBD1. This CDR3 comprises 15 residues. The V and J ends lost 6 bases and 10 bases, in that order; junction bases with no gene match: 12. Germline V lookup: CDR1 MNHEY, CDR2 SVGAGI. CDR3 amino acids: CASSPNGGQGGKLFF. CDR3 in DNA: TGTGCCAGCAGCCCAAATGGGGGACAGGGTGGAAAACTGTTTTTT.

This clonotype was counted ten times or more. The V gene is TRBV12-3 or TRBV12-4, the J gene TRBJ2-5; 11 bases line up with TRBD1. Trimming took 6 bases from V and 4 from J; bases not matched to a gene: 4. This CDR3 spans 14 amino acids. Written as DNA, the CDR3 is TGTGCCAGCAGCGGACAGGGGGCTAGAGAGACCCAGTACTTC. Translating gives CASSGQGARETQYF.

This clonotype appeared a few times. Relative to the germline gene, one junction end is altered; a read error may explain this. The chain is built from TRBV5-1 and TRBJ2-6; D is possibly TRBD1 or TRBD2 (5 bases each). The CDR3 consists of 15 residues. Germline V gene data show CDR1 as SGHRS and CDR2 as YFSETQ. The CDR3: CASSSGVSGAKVLTF. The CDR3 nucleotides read TGCGCCAGCAGCTCCGGGGTCTCTGGGGCCAAAGTCCTGACTTTC. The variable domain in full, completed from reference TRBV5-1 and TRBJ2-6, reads KAGVTQTPRYLIKTRGQQVTLSCSPISGHRSVSWYQQTPGQGLQFLFEYFSETQRNKGNFPGRFSGRQFSNSRSEMNVSTLELGDSALYLCASSSGVSGAKVLTFGAGSRLTVL.

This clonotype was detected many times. CDR3 sequence (DNA): TGCGCCAGCAGCTTCGAAGGGCAGAACACTGAAGCTTTCTTT. It yields the protein CASSFEGQNTEAFF. The chain carries TRBV5-1 and TRBJ1-1; D call uncertain. The V and J ends lost 2 bases and 1 base respectively, with 9 bases between them. CDR3 length: 14 amino acids. Looked up from germline, CDR1 is SGHRS and CDR2 is YFSETQ.

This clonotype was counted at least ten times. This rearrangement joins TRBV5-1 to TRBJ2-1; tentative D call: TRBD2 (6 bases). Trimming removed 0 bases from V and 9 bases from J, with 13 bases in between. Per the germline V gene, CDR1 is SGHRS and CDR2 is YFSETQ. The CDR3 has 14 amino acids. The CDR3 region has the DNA TGCGCCAGCAGCTTGGAACTAGCTTTTATTGAGCAGTTCTTC. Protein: CASSLELAFIEQFF. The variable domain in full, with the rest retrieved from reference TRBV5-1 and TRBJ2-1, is KAGVTQTPRYLIKTRGQQVTLSCSPISGHRSVSWYQQTPGQGLQFLFEYFSETQRNKGNFPGRFSGRQFSNSRSEMNVSTLELGDSALYLCASSLELAFIEQFFGPGTRLTVL.

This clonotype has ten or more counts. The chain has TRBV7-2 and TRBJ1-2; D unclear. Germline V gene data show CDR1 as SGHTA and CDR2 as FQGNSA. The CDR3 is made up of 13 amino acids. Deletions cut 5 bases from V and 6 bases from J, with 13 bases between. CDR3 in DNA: TGTGCCAGCAGCCCATCCTCGGGAGATGGCTACACCTTC. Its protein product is CASSPSSGDGYTF.

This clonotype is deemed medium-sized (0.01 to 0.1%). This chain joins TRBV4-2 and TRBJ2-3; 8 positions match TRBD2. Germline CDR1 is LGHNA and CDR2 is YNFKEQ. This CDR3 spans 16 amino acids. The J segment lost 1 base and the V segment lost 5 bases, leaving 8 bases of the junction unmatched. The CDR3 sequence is CASSARLARGTDTQYF. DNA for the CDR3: TGTGCCAGCAGCGCCCGACTAGCGAGGGGCACAGATACGCAGTATTTT.

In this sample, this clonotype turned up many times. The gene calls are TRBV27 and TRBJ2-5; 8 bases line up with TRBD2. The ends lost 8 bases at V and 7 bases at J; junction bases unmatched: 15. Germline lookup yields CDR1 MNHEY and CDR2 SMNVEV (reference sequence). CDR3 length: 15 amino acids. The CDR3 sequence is CASLGVAGSGGTQYF. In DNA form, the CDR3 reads TGTGCCAGCCTTGGAGTAGCGGGGTCCGGGGGGACCCAGTACTTC.

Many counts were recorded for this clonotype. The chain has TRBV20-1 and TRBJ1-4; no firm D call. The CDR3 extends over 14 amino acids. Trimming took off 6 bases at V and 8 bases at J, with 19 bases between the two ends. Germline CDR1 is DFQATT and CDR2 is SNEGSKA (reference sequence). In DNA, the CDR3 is TGCAGTGCCAGAAGGACGACATTTGGGGAAAAACTGTTTTTT. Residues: CSARRTTFGEKLFF.